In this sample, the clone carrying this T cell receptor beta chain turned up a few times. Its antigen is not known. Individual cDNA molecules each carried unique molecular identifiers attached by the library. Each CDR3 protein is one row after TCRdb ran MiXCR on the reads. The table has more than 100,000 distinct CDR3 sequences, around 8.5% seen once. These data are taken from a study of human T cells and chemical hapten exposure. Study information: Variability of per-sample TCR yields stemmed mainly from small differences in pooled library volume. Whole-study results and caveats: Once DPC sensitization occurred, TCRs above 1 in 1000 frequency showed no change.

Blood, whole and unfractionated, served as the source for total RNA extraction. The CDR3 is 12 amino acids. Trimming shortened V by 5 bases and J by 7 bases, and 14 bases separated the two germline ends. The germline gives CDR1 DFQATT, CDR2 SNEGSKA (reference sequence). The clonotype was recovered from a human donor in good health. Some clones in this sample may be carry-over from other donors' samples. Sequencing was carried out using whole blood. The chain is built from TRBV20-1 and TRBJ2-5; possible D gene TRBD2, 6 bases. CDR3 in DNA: TGCAGTGCTCTTAGCGGCCTAGGGACCCAGTACTTC. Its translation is CSALSGLGTQYF.